This T cell receptor beta chain emerged from a study of blood T cell repertoires in COVID-19. As for the study in general: Samples came from the United States, Italy and Spain, spanning acute and convalescent COVID-19. The cDNA or gDNA used as material had been derived from T cells, B-cell-depleted T cells, or PBMCs.

Recruited during active infection, patients (from Seattle) were subsequently followed longitudinally. This clone was recorded once. The CDR3 runs to 13 residues. V dropped 3 bases and J dropped 7 bases, with 10 bases sitting between them. Source study methods: Nucleated cell number was recorded as an estimate derived from reference gene primer amplification. Assay used: immunoSEQ multiplex PCR; TCRdb lists only in-frame clones, some missing. Clone size and V and J calls were adopted from that table, with D and trimming inferred from the DNA. Of over 400,000 clones in the sample, about 88% were seen once.

The chain carries TRBV12-3 or TRBV12-4 and TRBJ1-5; unclear D gene. The source material was peripheral blood. The receptor's source is a woman in her forties or fifties with COVID-19, enrolled during active disease. The CDR3 DNA sequence: TGTGCCAGCAGTTTGAGGGCGCTGCAGCCCCAGCATTTT. Translating gives CASSLRALQPQHF.